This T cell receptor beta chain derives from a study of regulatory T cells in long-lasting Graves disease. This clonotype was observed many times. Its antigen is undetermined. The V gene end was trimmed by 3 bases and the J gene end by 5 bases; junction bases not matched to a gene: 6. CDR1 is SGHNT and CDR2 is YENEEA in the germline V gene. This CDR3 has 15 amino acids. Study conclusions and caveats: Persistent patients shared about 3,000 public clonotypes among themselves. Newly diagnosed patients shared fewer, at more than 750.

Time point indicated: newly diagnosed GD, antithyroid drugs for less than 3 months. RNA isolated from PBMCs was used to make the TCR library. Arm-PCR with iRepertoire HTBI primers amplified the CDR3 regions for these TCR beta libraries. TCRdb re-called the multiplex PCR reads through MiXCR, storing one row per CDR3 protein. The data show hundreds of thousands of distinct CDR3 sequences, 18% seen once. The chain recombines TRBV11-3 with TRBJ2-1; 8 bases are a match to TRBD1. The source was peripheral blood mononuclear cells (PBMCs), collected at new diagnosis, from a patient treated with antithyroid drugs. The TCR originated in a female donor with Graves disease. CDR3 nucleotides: TGTGCCAGCAGCTTGGCGGACAGGGACAACAATGAGCAGTTCTTC. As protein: CASSLADRDNNEQFF.